A single sample is the source of the 28 T cell receptor beta chains below, sequenced in a study of blood T cell repertoires in COVID-19 (dated by TCRdb to 2018 to 2020). Preparation of the library involved the immunoSEQ multiplex PCR assay. In its TCRdb copy, this immuneACCESS table keeps in-frame sequences only and misses some clones. Where compared with another copy, unresolved V genes explain less than half of these, and the others have no known cause. In all, the sample holds just over 250,000 clones, and around nine tenths of those were seen once. Roughly 10% of the sample belongs to the ten largest clones. The sequencing input was peripheral blood. These receptors came from a woman between 65 and 79 years old with COVID-19, enrolled during active disease.

V is TRBV11-2 and J is TRBJ1-2; D is possibly TRBD1 (5 bases). The CDR3 contains 13 residues. Trimming took off 2 bases at V and 4 bases at J, with 8 bases between the two ends. Germline CDR1 and CDR2: SGHAT and FQNNGV. The CDR3 DNA is TGTGCCAGCAGCTTATCAGGGCGCTATGGCTACACCTTC. This sequence encodes CASSLSGRYGYTF.

The count of this clone is one. This rearrangement joins TRBV19 to TRBJ1-5; 8 bases map to TRBD1. CDR1 is LNHDA and CDR2 is SQIVND in the germline V gene (reference sequence). V lost 6 bases, J lost 0 bases, and 4 bases stayed unmatched. CDR3 size: 15 residues. The CDR3 coding sequence is TGTGCCAGTAGGAATCAGGGGGCTAGCAATCAGCCCCAGCATTTT. Encoded protein: CASRNQGASNQPQHF.

The V call is TRBV9, the J call TRBJ2-1, with TRBD1 matching over 11 bases. The CDR3 has 14 residues. In germline, CDR1 is SGDLS, CDR2 YYNGEE. V lost 5 bases to trimming and J lost 9 bases; unmatched junction nucleotides: 7. The CDR3 region has the DNA TGTGCCAGCAGGGCTGGACAGGGGGCCGGTGAGCAGTTCTTC. Amino acids: CASRAGQGAGEQFF. The full variable domain, completed using reference TRBV9 and TRBJ2-1, is DSGVTQTPKHLITATGQRVTLRCSPRSGDLSVYWYQQSLDQGLQFLIQYYNGEERAKGNILERFSAQQFPDLHSELNLSSLELGDSALYFCASRAGQGAGEQFFGPGTRLTVL.

The rearrangement uses TRBV6-5 and TRBJ2-2, with D possibly TRBD2 on 6 matching bases. V was trimmed by 7 bases and J by 4 bases, leaving 10 bases between them. This CDR3 is built from 13 residues. The germline V gene encodes CDR1 MNHEY and CDR2 SVGAGI. CDR3 sequence reads: CASNGGLTGELFF. In DNA, the CDR3 is TGTGCCAGCAACGGAGGGCTCACCGGGGAGCTGTTTTTT.

V is TRBV9 and J is TRBJ1-1; D unclear. CDR1 and CDR2 from the germline V gene are SGDLS and YYNGEE. V gave up 4 bases and J gave up 4 bases, with 11 bases separating them. CDR3 size: 13 residues. CDR3 DNA: TGTGCCAGCAGCAATCAGGTAGGCACTGAAGCTTTCTTT. Protein sequence: CASSNQVGTEAFF.

This clone was seen once. The chain employs TRBV5-1 and TRBJ1-4; TRBD1 agrees at 7 bases. CDR3 length: 16 amino acids. Losses at the gene ends were 3 bases for V and 6 bases for J; bases not matched to a gene: 11. Germline V CDR1 and CDR2: SGHRS, YFSETQ. Written as DNA, the CDR3 is TGCGCCAGCAGCTCCGTGAACAGGGGCCTTCATGAAAAACTGTTTTTT. It translates to CASSSVNRGLHEKLFF.

The chain combines TRBV14 with TRBJ1-1, with D perhaps matching TRBD1 (5 bases). Germline V gene data show CDR1 as SGHDN and CDR2 as FVKESK. Trimming removed 1 base at V and 8 bases at J, with 14 bases between. The length of the CDR3 is 14 residues. CDR3 in amino acids: CASSQVAQGGEAFF. The CDR3 DNA follows: TGTGCCAGCAGCCAAGTTGCTCAGGGAGGGGAAGCTTTCTTT.

The chain carries TRBV5-1 and TRBJ2-4, with TRBD1 matching over 7 bases. The CDR3 runs 16 residues. V trimming: 5 bases; J trimming: 0 bases; junction bases outside the gene matches: 8. Germline CDR1 and CDR2: SGHRS and YFSETQ. CDR3 region: CASRDRVDLAKNIQYF. The CDR3 bases are TGCGCCAGCAGAGACAGGGTAGACCTAGCCAAAAACATTCAGTACTTC.

A single count supports this clone. The gene calls are TRBV7-8 and TRBJ2-1; 8 bases are a match to TRBD1. CDR3 size: 16 residues. From germline, CDR1 is SGHVS and CDR2 FQNEAQ. V was clipped by 5 bases and J by 2 bases; unmatched bases: 8. This chain's CDR3 is CASSPTGEITYNEQFF. CDR3 nucleotides: TGTGCCAGCAGCCCGACAGGGGAGATTACCTACAATGAGCAGTTCTTC.

This clone was recorded a few times. The V call is TRBV9, the J call TRBJ2-1, with 8 bases lining up with TRBD1. The CDR3 is made up of 16 amino acids. The germline V gene has CDR1 SGDLS and CDR2 YYNGEE. J was trimmed by 3 bases and V by 0 bases; bases with no gene match: 5. CDR3 region: CASSVGGTGSYNEQFF. The CDR3 bases are TGTGCCAGCAGCGTAGGAGGGACAGGAAGCTACAATGAGCAGTTCTTC.

This rearrangement joins TRBV11-2 to TRBJ2-2; D is unclear. Trimming pared 0 bases from V and 13 bases from J, leaving 15 bases between. The CDR3 is made up of 14 amino acids. The germline V gene encodes CDR1 SGHAT and CDR2 FQNNGV. In DNA form, the CDR3 reads TGTGCCAGCAGCTTAGATACCTCTCGAGGTGGGCTGTTTTTT. This encodes CASSLDTSRGGLFF. Together with reference TRBV11-2 and TRBJ2-2, the CDR3 gives the full variable domain: EAGVAQSPRYKIIEKRQSVAFWCNPISGHATLYWYQQILGQGPKLLIQFQNNGVVDDSQLPKDRFSAERLKGVDSTLKIQPAKLEDSAVYLCASSLDTSRGGLFFGEGSRLTVL.

In this sample, this clone turned up once. The V gene is TRBV13, the J gene TRBJ2-7; D is unresolved. The V end was cut by 0 bases, the J end by 3 bases, with 12 bases between. Per germline, CDR1 PRHDT and CDR2 FYEKMQ (reference sequence). This CDR3 has 15 amino acids. This CDR3 reads CASSLGARSLYEQYF. For the CDR3, the DNA is TGTGCCAGCAGCTTAGGAGCCCGCTCGCTCTACGAGCAGTACTTC.

This clone was seen repeatedly, ten times or more. The chain employs TRBV5-6 and TRBJ2-1; TRBD1 matches at 8 bases. The CDR3 is 16 amino acids. CDR1 is SGHDT, CDR2 YYEEEE, per germline. V shed 0 bases, J shed 10 bases, and the junction held 12 bases outside the gene matches. The CDR3 spells CASSLGGQVASMEQFF. The CDR3 nucleotides read TGTGCCAGCAGCTTGGGGGGACAGGTAGCATCAATGGAGCAGTTCTTC.

The V gene is TRBV28, the J gene TRBJ1-2, with 10 bases identical to TRBD1. Germline V gene lookup returns CDR1 MDHEN and CDR2 SYDVKM. The length of the CDR3 is 14 residues. V lost 4 bases and J lost 2; bases outside the gene matches: 1. The CDR3 is CASSSGQGNYGYTF. The DNA of the CDR3 is TGTGCCAGCAGTTCGGGACAGGGGAACTATGGCTACACCTTC.

The DNA for the CDR3 is TGTGCCAGCAGACGATCCGACAGGGGATCGCGATCACCCCTCCACTTT. Protein sequence: CASRRSDRGSRSPLHF. The chain couples TRBV5-5 to TRBJ1-6; 8 bases align to TRBD1. Trimming removed 5 bases from V and 10 bases from J; junction bases left unmatched: 14. The CDR3 covers 16 residues. Germline CDR1 reads SGHKS; CDR2 reads YYEKEE (reference sequence).

The gene calls are TRBV27 and TRBJ1-6; weak D call: TRBD1 (6 bases). V shed 4 bases and J shed 8 bases, with 18 bases lying between them. The length of the CDR3 is 16 residues. Germline loops: CDR1 MNHEY, CDR2 SMNVEV (reference sequence). The CDR3 is CASSSLVLRGYSPLHF. The CDR3 bases are TGTGCCAGCAGTTCACTGGTTCTAAGGGGGTATTCACCCCTCCACTTT.

The chain carries TRBV21-1 and TRBJ1-5; TRBD1, the table's D call, lacks a check against the DNA. TRBV21-1 has pseudogene status. CDR3 size: 18 residues. This chain's CDR3 is CASSPRHGFFFSNQPQHF. Written as DNA, the CDR3 is TGTGCCAGCAGCCCCAGACACGGATTCTTTTTTAGCAATCAGCCCCAGCATTTT.

The chain links TRBV5-5 to TRBJ2-1, with 12 bases that match TRBD2. Germline V gives CDR1 SGHKS, CDR2 YYEKEE (reference sequence). The CDR3 is 18 residues long. J gave up 0 bases and V 0 bases, and 4 bases lay outside the gene matches. Here the CDR3 reads CASSLELAGGLSYNEQFF. The CDR3, as DNA: TGTGCCAGCAGCTTGGAACTAGCGGGAGGCCTCTCCTACAATGAGCAGTTCTTC.

The J gene is TRBJ1-4, the V gene TRBV30; tentative D call: TRBD1 (5 bases). Germline assignment: CDR1 GTSNPN and CDR2 SVGIG (reference sequence). The CDR3 length is 15 residues. Trimming stripped 4 bases from V and 8 bases from J, with 20 bases between. CDR3 residues: CAWIAPRGSSEKLFF. The DNA of the CDR3 is TGTGCCTGGATCGCCCCGCGGGGGTCGAGCGAAAAACTGTTTTTT.

The J gene is TRBJ1-2, the V gene TRBV29-1; D gene unclear. CDR1 and CDR2 (germline): SQVTM, ANQGSEA. This CDR3 is built from 11 residues. Trimming shortened V by 7 bases and J by 8 bases, and 14 bases separated the two germline ends. The DNA for the CDR3 is TGCAGCGCCTTGACGGGGTTGGGCTACACCTTC. Amino acid sequence: CSALTGLGYTF.

This clone was detected a few times. This sequence joins TRBV5-5 and TRBJ2-5; TRBD1 aligns across 8 bases. V lost 0 bases, J lost 5 bases, and 3 bases stayed unmatched. The CDR3 runs 14 residues. Germline CDR1 SGHKS, CDR2 YYEKEE (reference sequence). CDR3 sequence reads: CASSLGQGIETQYF. The CDR3 DNA sequence: TGTGCCAGCAGCTTGGGACAGGGGATCGAGACCCAGTACTTC.

The genes are TRBV28 and TRBJ1-2, with D hard to call. Germline loops: CDR1 MDHEN, CDR2 SYDVKM. This CDR3 region has 12 residues. V shed 3 bases and J shed 5 bases, with 7 bases lying between them. The CDR3 here is CASSFTRYGYTF. CDR3 in DNA: TGTGCCAGCAGTTTCACGAGGTATGGCTACACCTTC.

The V call is TRBV5-4, the J call TRBJ2-1; 11 bases are a match to TRBD2. CDR1 SGHNT and CDR2 YYREEE come from the germline V gene (reference sequence). The junction had 2 bases not matched to a gene; V was cut back by 0 bases and J by 3 bases. The CDR3 is made up of 16 amino acids. CDR3 DNA: TGTGCCAGCAGCTTGGGACTAGCGGGAAACTACAATGAGCAGTTCTTC. Its protein product is CASSLGLAGNYNEQFF.

The chain couples TRBV24-1 to TRBJ1-1; D not certain. Germline loops: CDR1 KGHDR, CDR2 SFDVKD. Trimming shortened V by 5 bases and J by 3 bases, and 9 bases separated the two germline ends. This CDR3 has 13 amino acids. CDR3 region: CATSVGPDTEAFF. CDR3 sequence (DNA): TGTGCCACCAGTGTTGGCCCTGACACTGAAGCTTTCTTT.

The chain combines TRBV11-2 with TRBJ2-5, with TRBD2 as a possible D gene (7 bases). This CDR3 region has 12 residues. From germline, CDR1 is SGHAT and CDR2 FQNNGV. With 6 bases removed from V and 5 bases from J, the gap between germline ends came to 10 bases. CDR3 loop: CASRGGLETQYF. The CDR3 nucleotides are TGTGCCAGCAGGGGGGGGCTCGAGACCCAGTACTTC.

This chain links TRBV18 with TRBJ2-3, with D unresolved. The CDR3 has 13 amino acids. Trimming cost V 6 bases and J 0 bases, with 7 bases left between them. Germline lookup yields CDR1 KGHSH and CDR2 LQKENI. CDR3: CASSPLSTDTQYF. Written as DNA, the CDR3 is TGTGCCAGCTCTCCCCTAAGCACAGATACGCAGTATTTT.

The V gene is TRBV9, the J gene TRBJ1-2; the D is unclear. The germline CDR1 and CDR2 sequences are SGDLS and YYNGEE. Trimming left V 0 bases short and J 4 bases short, with 10 bases between. The CDR3 totals 14 residues. CDR3 region: CASSVVPQVYGYTF. The CDR3, as DNA: TGTGCCAGCAGCGTAGTCCCACAAGTCTATGGCTACACCTTC.

The rearrangement joins TRBV28 to TRBJ1-2, with 7 bases aligning to TRBD1. V was pared by 8 bases and J by 2 bases, with 2 bases of the junction left unmatched. This CDR3 comprises 12 residues. Germline V gene lookup returns CDR1 MDHEN and CDR2 SYDVKM. The CDR3 reads CASGDRNYGYTF. In DNA, the CDR3 is TGTGCCAGCGGGGACAGAAACTATGGCTACACCTTC.